A selection of T cell receptor beta chains follows, all from one sample in a study of blood T cell repertoires in COVID-19. Generated by immunoSEQ multiplex PCR, the TCRdb table keeps only in-frame clones and is missing some. Among roughly 61,000 clones listed, roughly two thirds were seen once. Material: PBMCs or T cells enriched from blood (not recorded which). The receptors were sampled from a woman in her fifties or sixties who had been exposed to COVID-19. The CDR3 runs from the conserved cysteine through the conserved F or W. A D gene is named only where the DNA matches it firmly. Size is stated for part of the rows, as once, few or many counts, or as a class when the clone is expanded.

cdr3_aa	cdr3_nt	v_call	j_call	d_call	clone_size
CASSSQGANTGELFF	TGTGCCAGCAGTTCACAGGGGGCGAACACCGGGGAGCTGTTTTTT	TRBV27	TRBJ2-2	TRBD1	-
CASSSGGSGNTIYF	TGCGCCAGCAGCTCGGGAGGCTCTGGAAACACCATATATTTT	TRBV5-1	TRBJ1-3	-	-
CASSSDRTSSYGYTF	TGTGCCAGCAGTTCCGACAGGACTTCTAGCTATGGCTACACCTTC	TRBV28	TRBJ1-2	-	-
CASSLPGQGQRDREKLFF	TGCGCCAGCAGTCTCCCGGGACAGGGTCAAAGAGACCGTGAAAAACTGTTTTTT	TRBV4-1	TRBJ1-4	TRBD1	-
CASSLVRVGAFF	TGTGCCAGCAGTCTAGTGAGGGTAGGAGCTTTCTTT	TRBV28	TRBJ1-1	-	-
CASSISTSDTQYF	TGTGCCAGTAGTATTTCGACATCAGATACGCAGTATTTT	TRBV19	TRBJ2-3	-	-
CASSLRRGPEQFF	TGTGCCAGCAGTTTGAGGAGGGGGCCTGAGCAGTTCTTC	TRBV12-3/TRBV12-4	TRBJ2-1	-	-
CASSVGVGGAETQYF	TGTGCCAGCAGCGTAGGGGTAGGGGGGGCAGAGACCCAGTACTTC	TRBV9	TRBJ2-5	-	-
CASSTPTPSHQPQHF	TGTGCCAGCAGTACCCCGACACCGAGCCATCAGCCCCAGCATTTT	TRBV28	TRBJ1-5	-	-
CASGLGTSLYEQYF	TGTGCCAGCGGCCTCGGGACATCTCTCTACGAGCAGTACTTC	TRBV5-8	TRBJ2-7	-	-
CAWSWAASTDTQYF	TGTGCCTGGAGTTGGGCAGCTAGCACAGATACGCAGTATTTT	TRBV30	TRBJ2-3	-	few
CASRANTDTQYF	TGTGCCAGTAGAGCTAACACAGATACGCAGTATTTT	TRBV19	TRBJ2-3	-	many
CASSPRRGIRAEAFF	TGTGCCAGCAGCCCGAGGCGGGGGATTCGTGCTGAAGCTTTCTTT	TRBV11-2	TRBJ1-1	-	-
CSAGQGQNEQFF	TGCAGCGCGGGACAGGGTCAAAATGAGCAGTTCTTC	TRBV29-1	TRBJ2-1	TRBD1	few
CASSRQPTNSPLHF	TGTGCCAGCAGCAGACAGCCAACTAATTCACCCCTCCACTTT	TRBV6-4	TRBJ1-6	-	-
CASRGRPRHNSSGRAPDTQYF	TGTGCCAGCAGGGGGAGGCCTAGACACAATTCTAGCGGGAGGGCCCCAGATACGCAGTATTTT	TRBV21-1	TRBJ2-3	-	-
CASTQSAGELFF	TGTGCCAGCACTCAATCGGCCGGGGAGCTGTTTTTT	TRBV12-3/TRBV12-4	TRBJ2-2	-	few
CASSFAGNTIYF	TGTGCCAGCAGTTTCGCTGGAAACACCATATATTTT	TRBV12-3/TRBV12-4	TRBJ1-3	-	-
CAISGTGPSGANVLTF	TGTGCCATCAGCGGGACAGGTCCCTCTGGGGCCAACGTCCTGACTTTC	TRBV19	TRBJ2-6	-	few
CASSEGQLLGYTF	TGTGCCAGCAGCGAGGGACAGTTACTTGGCTACACCTTC	TRBV28	TRBJ1-2	TRBD1	-
CASSLEGGPSDEQFF	TGTGCCAGCAGCTTGGAGGGAGGGCCTTCGGATGAGCAGTTCTTC	TRBV5-4	TRBJ2-1	TRBD2	-
CASSRPGSTHHEQYF	TGTGCCAGCAGCCGCCCCGGGTCTACCCACCACGAGCAGTACTTC	TRBV6-1	TRBJ2-7	-	-
CASSLGPGKDGYTF	TGTGCCAGCAGCTTAGGACCGGGAAAAGATGGCTACACCTTC	TRBV11-2	TRBJ1-2	-	-
CAWSPGNSPLHF	TGTGCCTGGAGTCCCGGGAATTCACCCCTCCACTTT	TRBV30	TRBJ1-6	-	-
CAAGTGVGEQFF	TGTGCCGCCGGGACAGGGGTGGGTGAGCAGTTCTTC	TRBV30	TRBJ2-1	TRBD1	-
CASSFTGGGSEQFF	TGTGCCAGCAGTTTCACGGGAGGAGGCAGTGAGCAGTTCTTC	TRBV28	TRBJ2-1	TRBD2	-
CASSASSYNSPLHF	TGTGCCAGCAGTGCCTCCTCCTATAATTCACCCCTCCACTTT	TRBV25-1	TRBJ1-6	-	few
CASTPRGGPGANVLTF	TGTGCCAGCACCCCAAGGGGGGGGCCTGGGGCCAACGTCCTGACTTTC	TRBV7-9	TRBJ2-6	-	-
CASSLAASGGGNEQFF	TGCGCCAGCAGCTTGGCCGCTAGCGGGGGGGGCAATGAGCAGTTCTTC	TRBV5-1	TRBJ2-1	TRBD2	-
CASSLASQETQYF	TGCGCCAGCAGCTTGGCGTCCCAAGAGACCCAGTACTTC	TRBV5-1	TRBJ2-5	-	-
CASSEATKQGYTF	TGTGCCAGCAGTGAAGCTACCAAGCAAGGCTACACCTTC	TRBV2	TRBJ1-2	-	-
CSVALTGNTEAFF	TGCAGCGTTGCCCTGACAGGGAACACTGAAGCTTTCTTT	TRBV29-1	TRBJ1-1	-	-
CASSQVRQMGGYTF	TGTGCCAGCAGCCAAGTGCGACAGATGGGTGGCTACACCTTC	TRBV3-1/TRBV3-2	TRBJ1-2	-	many
CASSLGAPGGNQPQHF	TGTGCCAGCAGCTTAGGGGCCCCGGGGGGCAATCAGCCCCAGCATTTT	TRBV7-2	TRBJ1-5	-	-
CASSLAGVNTGELFF	TGTGCCAGCAGTCTTGCGGGGGTGAACACCGGGGAGCTGTTTTTT	TRBV25-1	TRBJ2-2	TRBD2	-
CARGPMADGTSSTDTQYF	TGCGCCAGGGGGCCTATGGCAGACGGAACCTCTAGCACAGATACGCAGTATTTT	TRBV4-1	TRBJ2-3	-	-
CASSQDVFGNEQFF	TGCGCCAGCAGCCAAGATGTCTTCGGGAATGAGCAGTTCTTC	TRBV4-3	TRBJ2-1	-	-
CASSIKRESPLHF	TGTGCCAGTAGTATTAAGAGGGAATCACCCCTCCACTTT	TRBV19	TRBJ1-6	-	-
CASRPGGRANTGELFF	TGTGCCAGCCGTCCAGGGGGGCGGGCGAACACCGGGGAGCTGTTTTTT	TRBV27	TRBJ2-2	-	-
CASTRDWNTGELFF	TGCGCCAGCACCCGGGACTGGAACACCGGGGAGCTGTTTTTT	TRBV5-1	TRBJ2-2	-	few
CASSLPGQGLGYTF	TGCGCCAGCAGCTTGCCGGGACAGGGGCTTGGCTACACCTTC	TRBV5-1	TRBJ1-2	TRBD1	once
CASSLIGVSKGNEQFF	TGTGCCAGCAGTCTTATCGGGGTTTCTAAAGGGAATGAGCAGTTCTTC	TRBV28	TRBJ2-1	-	-
CAIRMAADTEAFF	TGTGCCATCAGGATGGCTGCGGACACTGAAGCTTTCTTT	TRBV10-3	TRBJ1-1	-	-
CASSGTGTGRAGELFF	TGTGCCAGCAGCGGTACCGGGACAGGGAGAGCCGGGGAGCTGTTTTTT	TRBV7-9	TRBJ2-2	TRBD1	-
CASSEADAGLAGTDTQYF	TGTGCCAGCAGTGAAGCGGACGCGGGACTAGCGGGCACAGATACGCAGTATTTT	TRBV2	TRBJ2-3	TRBD2	once